This TCR beta chain was obtained from a study of blood T cell repertoires in COVID-19. In the study overall: Sample material is recorded as cDNA or gDNA derived from T cells, B-cell-depleted T cells, or PBMCs.

Per the original data handling: For nucleated cells, counts were estimated from reference gene primer amplification. Profiled with immunoSEQ multiplex PCR; TCRdb holds only in-frame clones, not every one. V, J and clone size are those of that table, while D and trimming were read from the DNA. The sample carries approximately 180,000 clones, about 88% recorded once. This CDR3 is 13 amino acids long. The V gene's germline CDR1 is ENHRY and CDR2 SYGVKD. Between the trimmed V and J ends, which lost 0 bases and 3 bases, there was a span of 5 bases. Membership in each cohort depended on participant-reported clinical history.

The receptor comes from a middle-aged woman with acute COVID-19. The sequenced sample was PBMCs or T cells enriched from blood (not recorded which). The chain joins TRBV10-3 to TRBJ1-1; D is ambiguous. This CDR3 is CAISESGDTEAFF. CDR3 sequence (DNA): TGTGCCATCAGTGAGTCGGGAGACACTGAAGCTTTCTTT.